A single sample gave rise to the 12 T cell receptor beta chains below, sequenced in a study of cytomegalovirus exposure and HLA in healthy donors. Profiling relied on immunoSEQ multiplex PCR, and the TCRdb table lists in-frame clones only, not all of them. The sample includes around 350,000 clones, 70% to 90% of them seen just once. Sequenced sample: PBMCs. These receptors were taken from a woman aged 18-30 years in good health and CMV-seronegative.

The chain couples TRBV13 to TRBJ2-2, with D hard to call. The V gene lost 4 bases and the J gene lost 4 bases, with 7 bases spanning the gap. In germline, CDR1 is PRHDT, CDR2 FYEKMQ (reference sequence). The CDR3 sequence is 13 residues long. The CDR3: CASSSEVTGELFF. In DNA, the CDR3 is TGTGCCAGCAGCTCAGAGGTCACCGGGGAGCTGTTTTTT. Variable domain in full (rest from reference TRBV13 and TRBJ2-2): AAGVIQSPRHLIKEKRETATLKCYPIPRHDTVYWYQQGPGQDPQFLISFYEKMQSDKGSIPDRFSAQQFSDYHSELNMSSLELGDSALYFCASSSEVTGELFFGEGSRLTVL.

The chain is built from TRBV7-3 and TRBJ1-4; TRBD1 aligns across 10 bases. Germline CDR1 is SGHTA and CDR2 is FQGTGA. The CDR3 is made up of 16 amino acids. The ends lost 7 bases at V and 2 bases at J; junction bases unmatched: 7. The CDR3 loop is CASTMTGGNTNEKLFF. The CDR3 region has the DNA TGTGCCAGCACCATGACAGGGGGCAATACTAATGAAAAACTGTTTTTT.

The CDR3 protein is CASMSRDGRNTGELFF. Here the CDR3 DNA reads TGTGCCAGCATGTCGCGGGACGGAAGGAACACCGGGGAGCTGTTTTTT. The chain couples TRBV2 to TRBJ2-2, with TRBD2 as a possible D gene (6 bases). Germline V gene data show CDR1 as SNHLY and CDR2 as FYNNEI. V lost 7 bases and J lost 1, with 16 bases in between. The CDR3 is 16 residues long. The entire variable domain, with the rest obtained from reference TRBV2 and TRBJ2-2, is as follows: EPEVTQTPSHQVTQMGQEVILRCVPISNHLYFYWYRQILGQKVEFLVSFYNNEISEKSEIFDDQFSVERPDGSNFTLKIRSTKLEDSAMYFCASMSRDGRNTGELFFGEGSRLTVL.

The chain couples TRBV9 to TRBJ2-7; 13 nucleotides line up with TRBD2. V lost 7 bases and J lost 9; bases outside the gene matches: 10. The germline CDR1 and CDR2 sequences are SGDLS and YYNGEE. The CDR3 covers 14 residues. The CDR3: CASCPGLAGTMQYF. The CDR3 nucleotides are TGTGCCAGCTGTCCGGGACTAGCGGGAACTATGCAGTACTTC.

The chain joins TRBV27 to TRBJ1-6; 9 bases align to TRBD1. V dropped 5 bases and J dropped 6; count of bases not matched to a gene: 11. Germline CDR1 and CDR2: MNHEY and SMNVEV (reference sequence). This CDR3 contains 17 residues. The DNA for the CDR3 is TGTGCCAGCAGTCCCCACCGGGACAGGGCGCTTAATTCACCCCTCCACTTT. Translating it yields CASSPHRDRALNSPLHF.

This clone was counted only a few times. The V gene is TRBV15, the J gene TRBJ2-1; 11 positions agree with TRBD2. The germline gives CDR1 LNHNV, CDR2 YYDKDF (reference sequence). J was trimmed by 5 bases and V by 3 bases; bases with no gene match: 3. This CDR3 is built from 15 residues. CDR3 DNA: TGTGCCACCAGCAGCGGGACTAGCGGCCACAATGAGCAGTTCTTC. Amino acid sequence: CATSSGTSGHNEQFF.

The chain recombines TRBV6-6 with TRBJ2-1, with TRBD1 as a possible D gene (7 bases). Between the trimmed V and J ends, which lost 7 bases and 4 bases, there was a span of 14 bases. The CDR3 runs to 14 residues. The germline CDR1 and CDR2 sequences are MNHNY and SVGAGI (reference sequence). Here the CDR3 DNA reads TGTGCCAGCACCTCAGGGGGGACTTACAATGAGCAGTTCTTC. This sequence encodes CASTSGGTYNEQFF.

DNA of the CDR3: TGTGCCAGCAGTTACGGGCCTCACACCGGGGAGCTGTTTTTT. It translates to CASSYGPHTGELFF. V and J are TRBV6-5 and TRBJ2-2; no clear D gene. This CDR3 comprises 14 residues. Per the germline V gene, CDR1 is MNHEY and CDR2 is SVGAGI. Deletions cut 2 bases from V and 3 bases from J, with 7 bases between.

DNA of the CDR3: TGTGCCTGGAGCTACACGGGGTTCCGTCAGCCCCAGCATTTT. This translates into CAWSYTGFRQPQHF. V usage is TRBV30 and J usage is TRBJ1-5, with unresolved D. The germline V and J ends were trimmed by 3 bases and 6 bases, with 15 bases remaining between them. Germline V CDR1 and CDR2: GTSNPN, SVGIG (reference sequence). This CDR3 region has 14 residues.

The chain uses TRBV23-1 and TRBJ2-7; unclear D gene. TRBV23-1 is an ORF, and what it does is uncertain. CDR3 length: 16 amino acids. V lost 3 bases and J lost 0, with 15 bases in between. CDR3 in amino acids: CASSHDPTESSYEQYF. The CDR3 DNA is TGCGCCAGCAGTCACGACCCGACGGAGAGCTCCTACGAGCAGTACTTC.

The sample holds a few counts of this clone. V gene TRBV6-6 combines with J gene TRBJ1-5; D may be TRBD1 (6 bases). The CDR3 loop spans 12 amino acids. Germline V gives CDR1 MNHNY, CDR2 SVGAGI (reference sequence). Trimming left V 6 bases short and J 5 bases short, with 8 bases between. CDR3 protein: CASSQGYQPQHF. CDR3 coding DNA: TGTGCCAGCAGCCAGGGGTATCAGCCCCAGCATTTT.

As regards this clone: Other DNA sequences from this sample encode an identical CDR3 as well. The V gene is TRBV4-1, the J gene TRBJ1-1, with D hard to call. Germline values: CDR1 MGHRA, CDR2 YSYEKL. V lost 3 bases and J 0 bases, leaving 5 bases between the germline ends. The CDR3 sequence is 13 residues long. DNA for the CDR3: TGCGCCAGCAGCCAGGGAGTGAACACTGAAGCTTTCTTT. This translates into CASSQGVNTEAFF.